This T cell receptor (beta chain) was profiled in a study of circulating tumor DNA in untreated peripheral T-cell lymphoma. This tumor tissue came from a pretreatment baseline collection. The method was immunoSEQ multiplex PCR; TCRdb's version includes in-frame clones alone and lacks a portion of them. The sample lists around 2,500 clones, 50% to 75% occurring once. The CDR3 covers 14 residues. The V end was cut by 9 bases, the J end by 3 bases, with 15 bases between. The germline V gene has CDR1 MRHNA and CDR2 SNTAGT. Study outcomes and limitations: Tumor-specific clonotypes were found in 76% of patients.

Details on this clone: Antigen unknown.

The source is a human donor with peripheral T-cell lymphoma. Input material: tumor tissue. The rearrangement links TRBV6-4 to TRBJ2-1; no reliable D call. The CDR3 sequence: CASSLLLLYNEQFF. The CDR3 nucleotides are TGTGCCAGTTCACTACTCCTCCTCTACAATGAGCAGTTCTTC.